This T cell receptor (beta chain) was sequenced for a study of blood T cell repertoires in COVID-19. At the level of the study: Acute-phase and convalescent COVID-19 samples originated in the United States, Italy and Spain.

Germline lookup yields CDR1 SNHLY and CDR2 FYNNEI. The germline V and J ends were trimmed by 5 bases and 1 base, with 10 bases remaining between them. The CDR3 has 14 residues. As originally analysed: Nucleated cell number was recorded as an estimate derived from reference gene primer amplification. The repertoire was sequenced with immunoSEQ multiplex PCR; TCRdb's copy has only in-frame clones and lacks some. The D gene and trimming were derived from the DNA, and the V and J assignments and clone size from that table. The profile covers 250,000 or so clones, with more than 80% appearing a single time and roughly 3.9% taken by the ten largest.

This rearrangement joins TRBV2 to TRBJ2-3; D remains unclear. The source of this sequence is a woman in her thirties with acute COVID-19. Material: PBMCs or T cells enriched from blood (not recorded which). The DNA for the CDR3 is TGTGCCAGCAGTAATACTCTGCGCACAGATACGCAGTATTTT. It yields the protein CASSNTLRTDTQYF.